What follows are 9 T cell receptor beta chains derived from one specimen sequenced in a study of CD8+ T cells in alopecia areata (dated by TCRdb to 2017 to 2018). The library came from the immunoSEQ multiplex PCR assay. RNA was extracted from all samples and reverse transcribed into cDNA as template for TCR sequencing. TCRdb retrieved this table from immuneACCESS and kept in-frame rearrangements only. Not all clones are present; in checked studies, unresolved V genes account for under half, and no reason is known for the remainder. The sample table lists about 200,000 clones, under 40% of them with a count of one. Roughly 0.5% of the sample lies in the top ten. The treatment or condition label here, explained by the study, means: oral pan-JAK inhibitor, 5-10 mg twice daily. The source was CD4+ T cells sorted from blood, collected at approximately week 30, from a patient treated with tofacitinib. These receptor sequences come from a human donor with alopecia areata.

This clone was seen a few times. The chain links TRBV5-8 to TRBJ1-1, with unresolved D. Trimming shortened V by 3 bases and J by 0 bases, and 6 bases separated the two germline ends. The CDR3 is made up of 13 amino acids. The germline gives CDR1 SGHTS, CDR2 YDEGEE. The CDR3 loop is CASSSALNTEAFF. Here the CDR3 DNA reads TGTGCCAGCAGCTCGGCCTTGAACACTGAAGCTTTCTTT.

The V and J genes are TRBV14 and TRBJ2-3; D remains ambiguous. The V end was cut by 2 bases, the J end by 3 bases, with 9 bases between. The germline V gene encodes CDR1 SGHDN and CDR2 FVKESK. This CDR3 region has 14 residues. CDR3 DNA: TGTGCCAGCAGCCAATTTGGCCATACAGATACGCAGTATTTT. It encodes CASSQFGHTDTQYF.

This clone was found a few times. In nucleotides, the CDR3 is TGTGCCAGCAGCCAGGGTTTTTATGGCTACACCTTC. Protein product: CASSQGFYGYTF. The chain employs TRBV6-5 and TRBJ1-2; tentatively, D is TRBD1 (5 bases). Germline values: CDR1 MNHEY, CDR2 SVGAGI. The CDR3 runs to 12 residues. V lost 6 bases and J lost 5, with 10 bases in between.

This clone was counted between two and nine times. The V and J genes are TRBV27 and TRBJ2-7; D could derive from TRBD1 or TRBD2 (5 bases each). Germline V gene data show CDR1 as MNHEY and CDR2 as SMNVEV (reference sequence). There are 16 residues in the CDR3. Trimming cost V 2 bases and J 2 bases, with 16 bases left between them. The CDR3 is CASSLGAGTLTYEQYF. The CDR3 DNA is TGTGCCAGCAGTTTAGGCGCCGGGACGCTAACCTACGAGCAGTACTTC.

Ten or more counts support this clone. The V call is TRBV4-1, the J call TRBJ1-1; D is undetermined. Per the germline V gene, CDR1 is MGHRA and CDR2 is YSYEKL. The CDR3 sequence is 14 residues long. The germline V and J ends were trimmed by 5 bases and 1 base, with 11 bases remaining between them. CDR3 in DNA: TGCGCCAGCAGCGGCCCCTTGAGGAACACTGAAGCTTTCTTT. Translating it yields CASSGPLRNTEAFF.

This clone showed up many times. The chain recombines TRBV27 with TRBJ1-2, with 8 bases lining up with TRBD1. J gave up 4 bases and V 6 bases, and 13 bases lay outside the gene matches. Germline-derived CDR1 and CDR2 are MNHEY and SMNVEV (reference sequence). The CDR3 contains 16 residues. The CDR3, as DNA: TGTGCCAGCAGCCCAAATCGACAGGGGATAGGCTATGGCTACACCTTC. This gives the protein CASSPNRQGIGYGYTF.

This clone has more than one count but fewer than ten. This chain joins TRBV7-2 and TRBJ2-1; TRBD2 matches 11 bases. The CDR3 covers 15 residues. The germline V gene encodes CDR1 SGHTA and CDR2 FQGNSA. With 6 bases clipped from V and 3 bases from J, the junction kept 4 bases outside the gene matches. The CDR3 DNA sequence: TGTGCCAGCAGTCGCGGGACTAGCGGCTACAATGAGCAGTTCTTC. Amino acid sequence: CASSRGTSGYNEQFF.

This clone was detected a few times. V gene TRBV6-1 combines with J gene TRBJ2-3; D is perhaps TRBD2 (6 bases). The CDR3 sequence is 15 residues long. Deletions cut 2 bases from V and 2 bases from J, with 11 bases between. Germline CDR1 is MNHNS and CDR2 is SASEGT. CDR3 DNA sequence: TGTGCCAGCAGTGAACCGGCGGGATTCACAGATACGCAGTATTTT. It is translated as CASSEPAGFTDTQYF.

This CDR3 reads CASSRETGELFF. The CDR3, as DNA: TGTGCCAGCAGTAGGGAAACCGGGGAGCTGTTTTTT. The rearrangement links TRBV6-5 to TRBJ2-2; no reliable D call. CDR1 and CDR2 from the germline V gene are MNHEY and SVGAGI. This CDR3 comprises 12 residues. Trimming took off 5 bases at V and 5 bases at J, with 6 bases between the two ends.